This T cell receptor beta chain was captured in a study of control samples from healthy donors and cancer patients. This clone was picked up one time. TCRdb's table, derived via immunoSEQ multiplex PCR, lists solely in-frame clones and lacks some. The table includes about 80,000 clones, roughly 91% detected once. J lost 6 bases, V lost 2 bases, and 5 bases had no gene match. Germline V gene sequence: CDR1 MGHRA, CDR2 YSYEKL. This CDR3 contains 15 residues. V gene TRBV4-1 combines with J gene TRBJ2-1, with TRBD1 matching 9 bases. The TCR comes from a man aged 50 to 60 in good health. The sequenced sample consisted of blood. CDR3 sequence reads: CASSQPGQGINEQFF. The CDR3 nucleotides are TGCGCCAGCAGCCAACCGGGACAGGGTATCAATGAGCAGTTCTTC.